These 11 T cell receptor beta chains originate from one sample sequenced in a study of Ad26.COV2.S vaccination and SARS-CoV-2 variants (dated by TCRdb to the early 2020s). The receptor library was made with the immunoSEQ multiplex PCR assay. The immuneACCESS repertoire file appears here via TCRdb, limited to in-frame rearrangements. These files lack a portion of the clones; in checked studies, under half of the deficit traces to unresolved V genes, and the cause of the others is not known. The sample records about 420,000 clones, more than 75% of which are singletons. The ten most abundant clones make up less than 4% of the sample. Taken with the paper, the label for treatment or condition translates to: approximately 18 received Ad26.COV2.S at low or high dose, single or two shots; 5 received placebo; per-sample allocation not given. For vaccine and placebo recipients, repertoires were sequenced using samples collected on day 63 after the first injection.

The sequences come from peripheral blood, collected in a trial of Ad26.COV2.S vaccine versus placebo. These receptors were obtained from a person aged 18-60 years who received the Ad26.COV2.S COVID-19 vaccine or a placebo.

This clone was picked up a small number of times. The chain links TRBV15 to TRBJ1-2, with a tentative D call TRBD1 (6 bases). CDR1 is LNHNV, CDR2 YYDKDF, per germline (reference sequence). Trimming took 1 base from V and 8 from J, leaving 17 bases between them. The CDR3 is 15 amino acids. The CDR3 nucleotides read TGTGCCACCAGCAGAGGAGGGGACACCTACGGCGGCTACACCTTC. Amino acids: CATSRGGDTYGGYTF. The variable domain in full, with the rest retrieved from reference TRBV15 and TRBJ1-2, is DAMVIQNPRYQVTQFGKPVTLSCSQTLNHNVMYWYQQKSSQAPKLLFHYYDKDFNNEADTPDNFQSRRPNTSFCFLDIRSPGLGDTAMYLCATSRGGDTYGGYTFGSGTRLTVV.

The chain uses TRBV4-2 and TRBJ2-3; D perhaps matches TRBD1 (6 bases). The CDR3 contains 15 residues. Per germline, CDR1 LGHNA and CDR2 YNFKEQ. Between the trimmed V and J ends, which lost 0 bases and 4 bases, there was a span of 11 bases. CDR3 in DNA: TGTGCCAGCAGCCAAGAGGTTGGGGGCGCAGATACGCAGTATTTT. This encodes CASSQEVGGADTQYF.

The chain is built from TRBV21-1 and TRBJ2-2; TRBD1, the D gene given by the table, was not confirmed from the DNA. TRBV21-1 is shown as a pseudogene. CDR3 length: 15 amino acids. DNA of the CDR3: TGTGCCAGCAGCAGACCGGGACATCGCACCGGGGAGCTGTTTTTT. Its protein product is CASSRPGHRTGELFF.

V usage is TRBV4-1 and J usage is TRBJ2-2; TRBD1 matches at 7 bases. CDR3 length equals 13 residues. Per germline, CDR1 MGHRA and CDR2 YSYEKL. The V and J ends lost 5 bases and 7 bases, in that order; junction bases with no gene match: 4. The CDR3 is CASSMQGVGELFF. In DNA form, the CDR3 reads TGCGCCAGCAGCATGCAGGGGGTCGGGGAGCTGTTTTTT.

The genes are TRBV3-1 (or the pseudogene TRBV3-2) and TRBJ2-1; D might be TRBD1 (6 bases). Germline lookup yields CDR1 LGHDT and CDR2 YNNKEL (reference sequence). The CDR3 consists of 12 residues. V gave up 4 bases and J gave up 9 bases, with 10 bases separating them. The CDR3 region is CASSPGALEQFF. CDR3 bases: TGTGCCAGCAGCCCAGGGGCCCTTGAGCAGTTCTTC.

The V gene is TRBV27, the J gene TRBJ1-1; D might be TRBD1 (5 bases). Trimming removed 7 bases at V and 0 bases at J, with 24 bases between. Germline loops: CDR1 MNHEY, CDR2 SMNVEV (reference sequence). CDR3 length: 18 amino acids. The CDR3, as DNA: TGTGCCAGCATACAGGTTCGTGGTGGGGCCAGGATGAACACTGAAGCTTTCTTT. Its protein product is CASIQVRGGARMNTEAFF.

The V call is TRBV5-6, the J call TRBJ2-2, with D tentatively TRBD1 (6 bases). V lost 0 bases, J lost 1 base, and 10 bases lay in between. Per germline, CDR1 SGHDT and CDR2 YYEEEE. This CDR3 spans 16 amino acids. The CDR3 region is CASSLAAQGNTGELFF. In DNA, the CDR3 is TGTGCCAGCAGCTTGGCCGCACAGGGGAACACCGGGGAGCTGTTTTTT.

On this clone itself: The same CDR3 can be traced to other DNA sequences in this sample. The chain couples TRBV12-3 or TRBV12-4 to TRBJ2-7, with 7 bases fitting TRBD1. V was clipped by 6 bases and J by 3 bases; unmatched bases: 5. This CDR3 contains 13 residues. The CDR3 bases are TGTGCCAGCAGCCAGGGGGTGGGCTACGAGCAGTACTTC. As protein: CASSQGVGYEQYF.

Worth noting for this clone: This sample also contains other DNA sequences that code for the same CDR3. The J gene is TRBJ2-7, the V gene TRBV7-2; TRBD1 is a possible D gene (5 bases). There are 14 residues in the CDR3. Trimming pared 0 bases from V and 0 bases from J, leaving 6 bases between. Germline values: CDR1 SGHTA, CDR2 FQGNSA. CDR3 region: CASSLARDSYEQYF. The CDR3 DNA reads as TGTGCCAGCAGCTTAGCCAGGGACTCCTACGAGCAGTACTTC.

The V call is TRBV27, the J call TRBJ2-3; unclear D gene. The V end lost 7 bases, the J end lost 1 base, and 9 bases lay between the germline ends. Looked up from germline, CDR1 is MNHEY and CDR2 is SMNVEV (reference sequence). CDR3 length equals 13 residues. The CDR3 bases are TGTGCCAGCAAGATCCAGGGCACAGATACGCAGTATTTT. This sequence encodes CASKIQGTDTQYF.

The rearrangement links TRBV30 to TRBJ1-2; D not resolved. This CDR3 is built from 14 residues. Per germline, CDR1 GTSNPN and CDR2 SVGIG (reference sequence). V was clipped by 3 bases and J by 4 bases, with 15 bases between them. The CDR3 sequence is CAWSVLAAVYGYTF. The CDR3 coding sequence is TGTGCCTGGAGCGTATTGGCTGCTGTCTATGGCTACACCTTC.